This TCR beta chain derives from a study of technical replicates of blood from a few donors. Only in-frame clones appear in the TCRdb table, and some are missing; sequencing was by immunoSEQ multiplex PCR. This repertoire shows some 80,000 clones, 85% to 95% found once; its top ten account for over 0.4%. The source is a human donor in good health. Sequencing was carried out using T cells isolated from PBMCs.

CDR3 coding DNA: TGCGCCAGCAGCCCGACTAGCATCTACAATGAGCAGTTCTTC. Encoded protein: CASSPTSIYNEQFF. This chain links TRBV5-1 with TRBJ2-1, with 7 bases aligning to TRBD2. In germline, CDR1 is SGHRS, CDR2 YFSETQ. The CDR3 totals 14 residues. The junction had 4 bases not matched to a gene; V was cut back by 4 bases and J by 3 bases.